Below, 21 T cell receptor beta chains from the same sample are listed, as sequenced in a study of shared clonotypes between healthy human individuals. The data were produced by immunoSEQ multiplex PCR, yet TCRdb's version contains in-frame clones alone and is incomplete. This sample yields some 2,000,000 clones, of which about 94% are seen a single time; about 1.1% belongs to the top ten. Naivety among CD8 cells was defined by CD45RO negativity and positive CCR7 selection, thereby excluding terminally differentiated effector memory CD45RA+ cells. Input material: naive CD8+ T cells sorted from blood. These receptors were taken from a man aged 18 to 29 in good health.

The J gene is TRBJ1-2, the V gene TRBV21-1; TRBD1, the D gene given by the table, was not confirmed from the DNA. TRBV21-1 is given as a pseudogene. CDR3 length equals 16 residues. The CDR3 bases are TGTGCCAGCAGCAAAGTTTGCGGCAGGGGGCCATGTGGCTACACCTTC. Translated, it gives CASSKVCGRGPCGYTF.

About this clone: Distinct nucleotide sequences in the sample also encode this CDR3. V gene TRBV9 combines with J gene TRBJ2-7, with TRBD1 matching 8 bases. Germline values: CDR1 SGDLS, CDR2 YYNGEE. This CDR3 contains 14 residues. Unmatched junction bases numbered 3, after V lost 2 bases and J lost 2 bases. CDR3 sequence (DNA): TGTGCCAGCAGCGTGGGGACAGGTACCTACGAGCAGTACTTC. Translating it yields CASSVGTGTYEQYF.

Concerning this clone itself: Other DNA sequences in the sample encode the same CDR3. The V call is TRBV7-9, the J call TRBJ1-2; TRBD1 aligns across 7 bases. Losses at the gene ends were 5 bases for V and 5 bases for J; bases not matched to a gene: 5. The CDR3 spans 13 residues. Germline V gene lookup returns CDR1 SEHNR and CDR2 FQNEAQ (reference sequence). The CDR3 spells CASSLGTAYGYTF. The CDR3 coding sequence is TGTGCCAGCAGCCTCGGGACAGCGTATGGCTACACCTTC.

The rearrangement uses TRBV9 and TRBJ2-1, with D tentatively TRBD2 (5 bases). Germline V gives CDR1 SGDLS, CDR2 YYNGEE. CDR3 length equals 17 residues. V gave up 0 bases and J gave up 0 bases, with 13 bases separating them. CDR3 DNA: TGTGCCAGCAGCGTAGGTTCTAGCAGATACTCCTACAATGAGCAGTTCTTC. This sequence encodes CASSVGSSRYSYNEQFF.

The chain has TRBV4-1 and TRBJ2-2; TRBD2 matches 13 bases. The germline CDR1 and CDR2 sequences are MGHRA and YSYEKL. This CDR3 comprises 19 residues. V trimming: 4 bases; J trimming: 0 bases; junction bases outside the gene matches: 8. The CDR3 region has the DNA TGCGCCAGCAGCCTCCGAGGGGGACTAGCGGGATCGAACACCGGGGAGCTGTTTTTT. Residues: CASSLRGGLAGSNTGELFF.

Concerning this clone itself: At one boundary the junction diverges from the germline segment, which might be a read error. The rearrangement joins TRBV7-7 to TRBJ2-6; D may be TRBD1 (5 bases). The CDR3 totals 20 residues. Germline CDR1 and CDR2: SSHAT and FNYEAQ (reference sequence). CDR3 bases: TGTGCTAGCAGCTTAGGTGGGGCTGAGACAAAATTCTCTGGGGCCAACGTCCTGACTTTC. Protein product: CASSLGGAETKFSGANVLTF.

This chain uses TRBV6-5 with TRBJ2-1; 10 positions match TRBD1. CDR1 MNHEY and CDR2 SVGAGI come from the germline V gene. The CDR3 is made up of 15 amino acids. V was pared by 10 bases and J by 3 bases, with 9 bases of the junction left unmatched. The CDR3 protein is CATTPGQGNYNEQFF. CDR3 nucleotides: TGTGCCACCACCCCGGGACAGGGGAACTACAATGAGCAGTTCTTC.

This clone was seen a single time. The chain recombines TRBV27 with TRBJ2-2, with D uncertain. Germline V gene sequence: CDR1 MNHEY, CDR2 SMNVEV (reference sequence). The CDR3 is made up of 16 amino acids. The V end lost 1 base, the J end lost 0 bases, and 9 bases lay between the germline ends. The DNA of the CDR3 is TGTGCCAGCAGTTTATTAAACCCAACGAACACCGGGGAGCTGTTTTTT. Amino acid sequence: CASSLLNPTNTGELFF.

The chain has TRBV5-1 and TRBJ2-3, with TRBD2 as a possible D gene (6 bases). The germline gives CDR1 SGHRS, CDR2 YFSETQ. There are 17 residues in the CDR3. V was pared by 3 bases and J by 2 bases, with 19 bases between. CDR3 nucleotide sequence: TGCGCCAGCAGCTGGAGGGTGGCGGCAGATCCCACAGATACGCAGTATTTT. Translation: CASSWRVAADPTDTQYF.

About this clone: Other DNA sequences within the sample encode an identical CDR3. The chain combines TRBV10-1 with TRBJ2-2; tentatively, D is TRBD2 (6 bases). V was trimmed by 0 bases and J by 5 bases, leaving 7 bases between them. The CDR3 is made up of 14 amino acids. Germline CDR1 WNHNN, CDR2 SYGVQD (reference sequence). Written as DNA, the CDR3 is TGCGCCAGCAGTGAGTCTGGGGGGACCGGGGAGCTGTTTTTT. Translation: CASSESGGTGELFF.

This chain joins TRBV7-9 and TRBJ2-3; D is ambiguous. With 5 bases removed from V and 1 base from J, the gap between germline ends came to 7 bases. Germline-derived CDR1 and CDR2 are SEHNR and FQNEAQ (reference sequence). This CDR3 contains 13 residues. The CDR3 protein is CASSREGTDTQYF. In nucleotides, the CDR3 is TGTGCCAGCAGCCGAGAAGGCACAGATACGCAGTATTTT. The complete variable domain, with remaining parts taken from reference TRBV7-9 and TRBJ2-3, reads DTGVSQNPRHKITKRGQNVTFRCDPISEHNRLYWYRQTLGQGPEFLTYFQNEAQLEKSRLLSDRFSAERPKGSFSTLEIQRTEQGDSAMYLCASSREGTDTQYFGPGTRLTVL.

V usage is TRBV29-1 and J usage is TRBJ1-3, with D hard to call. The germline V gene has CDR1 SQVTM and CDR2 ANQGSEA. V lost 3 bases, J lost 3 bases, and 12 bases lay in between. This CDR3 has 14 residues. CDR3 nucleotide sequence: TGCAGCGTTGACCCCCCGGAGGGTGGAAACACCATATATTTT. Protein product: CSVDPPEGGNTIYF.

V and J are TRBV6-1 and TRBJ1-6, with a tentative D call TRBD1 (5 bases). Between the trimmed V and J ends, which lost 2 bases and 7 bases, there was a span of 15 bases. Per the germline V gene, CDR1 is MNHNS and CDR2 is SASEGT. The CDR3 consists of 16 residues. The CDR3: CASSESGFSINSPLHF. The CDR3 region has the DNA TGTGCCAGCAGTGAATCAGGGTTTTCGATCAATTCACCCCTCCACTTT.

The chain uses TRBV2 and TRBJ1-1; no reliable D call. V lost 4 bases and J 1 base, leaving 16 bases between the germline ends. Germline CDR1 SNHLY, CDR2 FYNNEI. CDR3 size: 16 residues. The CDR3 spells CASSGTGPLGNTEAFF. In DNA, the CDR3 is TGTGCCAGCAGTGGTACCGGGCCTTTGGGGAACACTGAAGCTTTCTTT. The whole variable domain, filled in from reference TRBV2 and TRBJ1-1, reads EPEVTQTPSHQVTQMGQEVILRCVPISNHLYFYWYRQILGQKVEFLVSFYNNEISEKSEIFDDQFSVERPDGSNFTLKIRSTKLEDSAMYFCASSGTGPLGNTEAFFGQGTRLTVV.

The chain is built from TRBV4-3 and TRBJ2-7, with TRBD1 as a possible D gene (5 bases). This CDR3 region has 13 residues. The germline V gene has CDR1 LGHNA and CDR2 YSLEER. V was pared by 4 bases and J by 3 bases, with 10 bases between. The CDR3 nucleotides are TGCGCCAGCAGCCTAGTAGGGGTCTACGAGCAGTACTTC. This sequence encodes CASSLVGVYEQYF.

In regard to this clone: Distinct nucleotide sequences in the sample also encode this CDR3. V is TRBV9 and J is TRBJ2-1; D is unclear. V was clipped by 0 bases and J by 0 bases, with 1 base between them. The CDR3 is made up of 13 amino acids. The germline gives CDR1 SGDLS, CDR2 YYNGEE. The CDR3: CASSVDSYNEQFF. In nucleotides, the CDR3 is TGTGCCAGCAGCGTAGACTCCTACAATGAGCAGTTCTTC.

In regard to this clone: Other DNA variants within this sample encode the same CDR3. The chain carries TRBV27 and TRBJ2-7; D is unclear. CDR3 size: 14 residues. Germline CDR1 MNHEY, CDR2 SMNVEV (reference sequence). Trimming pared 3 bases from V and 2 bases from J, leaving 11 bases between. This CDR3 reads CASSLTGGPYEQYF. DNA of the CDR3: TGTGCCAGCAGTTTGACCGGCGGCCCCTACGAGCAGTACTTC.

The chain is built from TRBV7-9 and TRBJ1-2, with 8 bases lining up with TRBD1. Germline loops: CDR1 SEHNR, CDR2 FQNEAQ (reference sequence). The CDR3 has 17 amino acids. Losses at the gene ends were 1 base for V and 5 bases for J; bases not matched to a gene: 12. CDR3 residues: CASSLDGTGVSNYGYTF. CDR3 nucleotide sequence: TGTGCCAGCAGCTTAGACGGGACAGGAGTCTCCAATTATGGCTACACCTTC. Full variable domain (rest looked up from reference TRBV7-9 and TRBJ1-2): DTGVSQNPRHKITKRGQNVTFRCDPISEHNRLYWYRQTLGQGPEFLTYFQNEAQLEKSRLLSDRFSAERPKGSFSTLEIQRTEQGDSAMYLCASSLDGTGVSNYGYTFGSGTRLTVV.

This chain links TRBV7-9 with TRBJ2-7, with a weak D call TRBD2 (6 bases). Germline lookup yields CDR1 SEHNR and CDR2 FQNEAQ (reference sequence). Trimming removed 4 bases from V and 3 bases from J, with 10 bases in between. The CDR3 sequence is 13 residues long. In nucleotides, the CDR3 is TGTGCCAGCAGCTGGGACTTGGACTACGAGCAGTACTTC. Protein: CASSWDLDYEQYF. The whole variable domain, filled in from reference TRBV7-9 and TRBJ2-7, reads DTGVSQNPRHKITKRGQNVTFRCDPISEHNRLYWYRQTLGQGPEFLTYFQNEAQLEKSRLLSDRFSAERPKGSFSTLEIQRTEQGDSAMYLCASSWDLDYEQYFGPGTRLTVT.

Remarks on this clone: Within the sample, other DNA sequences also encode this same CDR3. The rearrangement uses TRBV13 and TRBJ2-7; possibly TRBD1 for D (7 bases). CDR3 length: 14 residues. Germline loops: CDR1 PRHDT, CDR2 FYEKMQ (reference sequence). V was cut by 5 bases and J by 2 bases, with 13 bases left in between. CDR3 region: CASSGGTDPYEQYF. In nucleotides, the CDR3 is TGTGCCAGCAGCGGAGGGACAGACCCCTACGAGCAGTACTTC.

The J gene is TRBJ1-1, the V gene TRBV28; D is unclear. Germline V CDR1 and CDR2: MDHEN, SYDVKM. The V end lost 3 bases, the J end lost 0 bases, and 11 bases lay between the germline ends. The CDR3 is made up of 15 amino acids. CDR3 nucleotides: TGTGCCAGCAGTTTTAATCAGCCCATGAACACTGAAGCTTTCTTT. This codes for CASSFNQPMNTEAFF.